This entry lists 31 T cell receptor beta chains sequenced from one sample in a study of T cells in localized non-small cell lung cancer. The repertoire was sequenced with immunoSEQ multiplex PCR; TCRdb's copy has only in-frame clones and lacks some. The sample carries about 1,600 clones, more than 20% recorded once. Sequences were derived from lung tumor tissue, sampled before any cancer treatment. The origin of the receptors is a male donor aged 60 or over with stage II squamous cell lung carcinoma.

V and J are TRBV29-1 and TRBJ2-7, with D possibly being TRBD1 (5 bases). Germline V lookup: CDR1 SQVTM, CDR2 ANQGSEA. The CDR3 spans 14 residues. Trimming stripped 2 bases from V and 2 bases from J, with 13 bases between. Here the CDR3 DNA reads TGCAGCGTTGAAAGAACAGGTTCAGCCTACGAGCAGTACTTC. This gives the protein CSVERTGSAYEQYF.

The V gene is TRBV18, the J gene TRBJ1-6; 10 nucleotides agree with TRBD1. CDR1 KGHSH and CDR2 LQKENI come from the germline V gene. There are 16 residues in the CDR3. Trimming took 3 bases from V and 8 from J; bases not matched to a gene: 7. The CDR3 DNA follows: TGTGCCAGCTCACCCCGGGACAGGGGATTAGATTCACCCCTCCACTTT. This codes for CASSPRDRGLDSPLHF.

The chain employs TRBV6-8 and TRBJ1-6, with D possibly being TRBD1 (5 bases). Germline lookup yields CDR1 MNHGY and CDR2 SAAAGT. V shed 1 base and J shed 5 bases, with 12 bases lying between them. The CDR3 sequence is 16 residues long. CDR3: CASSYLAGLNNSPLHF. The CDR3 nucleotides are TGTGCCAGCAGTTACTTGGCAGGGTTGAATAATTCACCCCTCCACTTT.

This clone qualifies as large. V usage is TRBV6-8 and J usage is TRBJ1-6; D is uncertain. With 2 bases removed from V and 7 bases from J, the gap between germline ends came to 15 bases. From germline, CDR1 is MNHGY and CDR2 SAAAGT. This CDR3 is 16 amino acids long. DNA for the CDR3: TGTGCCAGCAGTTACCGCCTCACGGGGAGCAATTCACCCCTCCACTTT. This sequence encodes CASSYRLTGSNSPLHF.

This clone has only a few counts. This rearrangement joins TRBV30 to TRBJ1-1; D unresolved. V was pared by 4 bases and J by 5 bases, with 11 bases between. The CDR3 loop spans 12 amino acids. Germline values: CDR1 GTSNPN, CDR2 SVGIG (reference sequence). The CDR3 protein is CAWMGVGTEAFF. The DNA of the CDR3 is TGTGCCTGGATGGGAGTAGGTACTGAAGCTTTCTTT.

This rearrangement joins TRBV11-3 to TRBJ2-2; 10 nucleotides agree with TRBD1. The CDR3 totals 15 residues. The V segment lost 3 bases and the J segment 7 bases; nucleotides outside the gene matches: 5. Looked up from germline, CDR1 is SGHNT and CDR2 is YENEEA. The CDR3 loop reads CASSFGQGGGGELFF. For the CDR3, the DNA is TGTGCCAGCAGCTTCGGACAGGGGGGTGGCGGGGAGCTGTTTTTT.

This chain joins TRBV14 and TRBJ1-2; D is unresolved. V lost 3 bases to trimming and J lost 1 base, with 6 bases between them. Germline-derived CDR1 and CDR2 are SGHDN and FVKESK. The CDR3 has 13 amino acids. CDR3 bases: TGTGCCAGCAGCCAGGCAGATAACTATGGCTACACCTTC. The encoded protein is CASSQADNYGYTF.

This clone is judged medium-sized. The CDR3 loop reads CASSYSWTGTYEQYF. DNA of the CDR3: TGTGCCAGCAGTTACTCGTGGACCGGGACCTACGAGCAGTACTTC. This chain links TRBV6-8 with TRBJ2-7; tentative D call: TRBD2 (5 bases). Trimming took 0 bases from V and 2 from J, leaving 11 bases between them. The CDR3 is made up of 15 amino acids. Germline V gene sequence: CDR1 MNHGY, CDR2 SAAAGT.

V usage is TRBV28 and J usage is TRBJ2-3, with no clear D. V lost 6 bases and J lost 4, with 11 bases in between. The CDR3 spans 13 residues. Germline-derived CDR1 and CDR2 are MDHEN and SYDVKM. The CDR3 spells CASRTTIPDTQYF. CDR3 in DNA: TGTGCCAGCAGGACGACAATCCCAGATACGCAGTATTTT. Full variable domain (rest looked up from reference TRBV28 and TRBJ2-3): DVKVTQSSRYLVKRTGEKVFLECVQDMDHENMFWYRQDPGLGLRLIYFSYDVKMKEKGDIPEGYSVSREKKERFSLILESASTNQTSMYLCASRTTIPDTQYFGPGTRLTVL.

The chain is built from TRBV6-8 and TRBJ1-5; D uncertain. CDR3 length: 15 residues. Germline V CDR1 and CDR2: MNHGY, SAAAGT. Trimming took off 0 bases at V and 6 bases at J, with 12 bases between the two ends. The CDR3 here is CASSYSYPDGQPQHF. The CDR3 bases are TGTGCCAGCAGTTACTCGTACCCGGACGGTCAGCCCCAGCATTTT.

This clone was seen a handful of times. The chain has TRBV6-8 and TRBJ1-1; D is possibly TRBD1 (5 bases). The CDR3 length is 13 residues. CDR1 is MNHGY and CDR2 is SAAAGT in the germline V gene. V was shortened by 9 bases and J by 5 bases, with 16 bases between the two germline ends. The CDR3 nucleotides read TGTGCCAGTGAGGGACGGTGGAAGACTGAAGCTTTCTTT. It translates to CASEGRWKTEAFF.

The chain is built from TRBV19 and TRBJ2-1; 16 bases fit TRBD2. Trimming removed 5 bases from V and 15 bases from J; junction bases left unmatched: 10. This CDR3 spans 15 amino acids. Germline assignment: CDR1 LNHDA and CDR2 SQIVND (reference sequence). Written as DNA, the CDR3 is TGTGCCAGTAGTGGGACTAGCGGGGGGGAAAATCGCCGGTTCTTC. Translation: CASSGTSGGENRRFF.

This clone was found a few times. V and J are TRBV5-1 and TRBJ2-2; no clear D gene. The CDR3 runs to 15 residues. Germline V gene lookup returns CDR1 SGHRS and CDR2 YFSETQ. V shed 1 base and J shed 4 bases, with 11 bases lying between them. In nucleotides, the CDR3 is TGCGCCAGCAGCTTGTATGTCGAGTTCACCGGGGAGCTGTTTTTT. Amino acids: CASSLYVEFTGELFF.

By proportion, this clone is medium-sized. This chain uses TRBV6-8 with TRBJ1-2, with 7 positions matching TRBD1. Germline CDR1 and CDR2: MNHGY and SAAAGT. This CDR3 is 14 amino acids long. V trimming: 7 bases; J trimming: 2 bases; junction bases outside the gene matches: 7. The CDR3 region has the DNA TGTGCCAGCAATCCGGGACAGCCCAACTATGGCTACACCTTC. The encoded protein is CASNPGQPNYGYTF.

The V call is TRBV11-3, the J call TRBJ1-5, with 8 bases fitting TRBD1. Looked up from germline, CDR1 is SGHNT and CDR2 is YENEEA. This CDR3 spans 14 amino acids. V lost 2 bases and J lost 7; bases outside the gene matches: 4. The CDR3 is CASSLRTGRQPQHF. CDR3 coding DNA: TGTGCCAGCAGCTTAAGGACAGGGAGACAGCCCCAGCATTTT. Drawing the rest from reference TRBV11-3 and TRBJ1-5, the complete variable domain is EAGVVQSPRYKIIEKKQPVAFWCNPISGHNTLYWYLQNLGQGPELLIRYENEEAVDDSQLPKDRFSAERLKGVDSTLKIQPAELGDSAVYLCASSLRTGRQPQHFGDGTRLSIL.

This chain uses TRBV30 with TRBJ2-3; 8 positions agree with TRBD2. The germline V gene encodes CDR1 GTSNPN and CDR2 SVGIG (reference sequence). There are 15 residues in the CDR3. The V segment lost 0 bases and the J segment 3 bases; nucleotides outside the gene matches: 5. CDR3 sequence (DNA): TGTGCCTGGAGTGTTGGTAGCGGGGAGACAGATACGCAGTATTTT. Its translation: CAWSVGSGETDTQYF.

The chain employs TRBV29-1 and TRBJ2-1; no firm D call. V was shortened by 8 bases and J by 8 bases, with 16 bases between the two germline ends. The CDR3 runs 12 residues. Per germline, CDR1 SQVTM and CDR2 ANQGSEA. As DNA, the CDR3 is TGCAGCCAAAGGGTTTATGGCGATGAGCAGTTCTTC. It is translated as CSQRVYGDEQFF.

The gene calls are TRBV5-1 and TRBJ2-7; tentatively, D is TRBD1 (6 bases). The germline gives CDR1 SGHRS, CDR2 YFSETQ. V was shortened by 3 bases and J by 3 bases, with 13 bases between the two germline ends. The CDR3 is 14 residues long. The CDR3 DNA reads TGCGCCAGCAGCTATGGACAGCAATACTACGAGCAGTACTTC. Protein product: CASSYGQQYYEQYF.

V and J are TRBV18 and TRBJ2-2, with 10 bases aligning to TRBD2. Trimming cost V 0 bases and J 3 bases; bases outside gene matches: 4. Germline values: CDR1 KGHSH, CDR2 LQKENI. CDR3 length equals 17 residues. CDR3 protein: CASSPPSGGAHTGELFF. In nucleotides, the CDR3 is TGTGCCAGCTCACCACCAAGCGGGGGGGCACACACCGGGGAGCTGTTTTTT. The full variable domain, with the rest looked up from reference TRBV18 and TRBJ2-2, is NAGVMQNPRHLVRRRGQEARLRCSPMKGHSHVYWYRQLPEEGLKFMVYLQKENIIDESGMPKERFSAEFPKEGPSILRIQQVVRGDSAAYFCASSPPSGGAHTGELFFGEGSRLTVL.

The genes are TRBV11-3 and TRBJ1-6; D remains unclear. V was trimmed by 3 bases and J by 0 bases, leaving 15 bases between them. This CDR3 is built from 18 residues. From germline, CDR1 is SGHNT and CDR2 YENEEA. This CDR3 reads CASSFGLLGSSYNSPLHF. CDR3 DNA sequence: TGTGCCAGCAGCTTTGGCCTCCTCGGGAGCTCCTATAATTCACCCCTCCACTTT.

The CDR3 reads CAIKDRENIQYF. CDR3 DNA: TGTGCCATCAAGGACAGGGAAAACATTCAGTACTTC. This chain joins TRBV6-8 and TRBJ2-4, with 8 bases aligning to TRBD1. This CDR3 has 12 amino acids. Germline assignment: CDR1 MNHGY and CDR2 SAAAGT. Trimming took 10 bases from V and 5 from J; bases not matched to a gene: 4.

The gene calls are TRBV11-3 and TRBJ1-6; 9 bases are a match to TRBD1. CDR3 length: 15 amino acids. In germline, CDR1 is SGHNT, CDR2 YENEEA. Losses at the gene ends were 5 bases for V and 9 bases for J; bases not matched to a gene: 8. CDR3 sequence reads: CASSRGQGTGSPLHF. CDR3 coding DNA: TGTGCCAGCAGCCGAGGACAGGGGACGGGTTCACCCCTCCACTTT.

This clone has just a few counts. The chain joins TRBV19 to TRBJ1-2, with 10 bases aligning to TRBD1. V lost 0 bases and J lost 3; bases outside the gene matches: 7. Germline CDR1 is LNHDA and CDR2 is SQIVND (reference sequence). This CDR3 spans 17 amino acids. Here the CDR3 reads CASSIDGGQGKDYGYTF. CDR3 DNA sequence: TGTGCCAGTAGTATAGATGGGGGACAGGGGAAGGACTATGGCTACACCTTC.

The chain uses TRBV11-3 and TRBJ2-7; possibly TRBD1 for D (5 bases). CDR1 SGHNT and CDR2 YENEEA come from the germline V gene. V lost 3 bases, J lost 2 bases, and 14 bases lay in between. The CDR3 has 15 residues. CDR3 nucleotide sequence: TGTGCCAGCAGCTTCAGGGCCGGGCGAACCTACGAGCAGTACTTC. Amino acids: CASSFRAGRTYEQYF.

In this sample, this clone is medium-sized. The chain employs TRBV11-3 and TRBJ1-1; D may be TRBD1 (6 bases). This CDR3 has 14 amino acids. Per the germline V gene, CDR1 is SGHNT and CDR2 is YENEEA. V lost 1 base and J lost 3, with 9 bases in between. CDR3 in DNA: TGTGCCAGCAGCTTAGTGCAGGGGTACACTGAAGCTTTCTTT. It encodes CASSLVQGYTEAFF.

This clone is labeled large. This rearrangement joins TRBV19 to TRBJ1-1; D gene ambiguous. Germline V lookup: CDR1 LNHDA, CDR2 SQIVND (reference sequence). V was pared by 10 bases and J by 1 base, with 10 bases between. The CDR3 length is 12 residues. The CDR3 region is CATTGSNTEAFF. DNA of the CDR3: TGTGCCACAACGGGGTCGAACACTGAAGCTTTCTTT.

The chain's CDR3 is CASSLGQATDTQYF. The DNA for the CDR3 is TGTGCCAGCAGCTTAGGACAGGCCACAGATACGCAGTATTTT. The chain employs TRBV11-3 and TRBJ2-3, with a tentative D call TRBD1 (6 bases). Germline V gives CDR1 SGHNT, CDR2 YENEEA. Trimming left V 1 base short and J 2 bases short, with 7 bases between. The CDR3 sequence is 14 residues long.

In its sample, this clone was seen a few times. This chain connects TRBV6-8 to TRBJ2-7; a possible D gene is TRBD1 (6 bases). Germline CDR1 reads MNHGY; CDR2 reads SAAAGT. V was trimmed by 7 bases and J by 1 base, leaving 14 bases between them. This CDR3 has 14 amino acids. CDR3 in amino acids: CASNRAGESYEQYF. The CDR3 DNA sequence: TGTGCCAGCAACAGGGCAGGGGAGTCCTACGAGCAGTACTTC.

The gene calls are TRBV11-3 and TRBJ2-2; 13 bases line up with TRBD2. Germline CDR1 SGHNT, CDR2 YENEEA. This CDR3 region has 17 residues. V dropped 3 bases and J dropped 0; count of bases not matched to a gene: 1. The CDR3 nucleotides read TGTGCCAGCAGCTTCACTAGCGGGGGGGCGAACACCGGGGAGCTGTTTTTT. This codes for CASSFTSGGANTGELFF.

The V and J genes are TRBV11-3 and TRBJ2-2; 7 bases are shared with TRBD2. The V segment lost 0 bases and the J segment 7 bases; nucleotides outside the gene matches: 2. The germline V gene encodes CDR1 SGHNT and CDR2 YENEEA. The CDR3 is 14 residues long. CDR3 region: CASSLEGRDGELFF. In nucleotides, the CDR3 is TGTGCCAGCAGCTTAGAGGGGAGGGACGGGGAGCTGTTTTTT.

Judged by abundance, this clone is medium-sized (0.01 to 0.1%). This chain uses TRBV11-3 with TRBJ2-7, with D tentatively TRBD1 (6 bases). The CDR3 spans 17 residues. V lost 4 bases and J 2 bases, leaving 21 bases between the germline ends. CDR1 and CDR2 (germline): SGHNT, YENEEA. CDR3 amino acids: CASSSIGTSVTTYEQYF. The CDR3 coding sequence is TGTGCCAGCAGCTCGATCGGGACAAGCGTTACAACCTACGAGCAGTACTTC.